This TCR beta chain was observed in a study of post-analysis software for immune sequencing data. Across the whole study: Recorded subtypes: relapsing-remitting, secondary progressive, progressive-relapsing; some patients unannotated.

Germline V gene data show CDR1 as GTSNPN and CDR2 as SVGIG (reference sequence). The CDR3 sequence is 13 residues long. Trimming cost V 2 bases and J 1 base, with 6 bases left between them. Unique molecular identifiers were present in the TCR beta cDNA libraries. T cells, about 0.85 to 11 million of them, yielded roughly 550,000 cDNA molecules. TCRdb reprocessed the PCR reads via MiXCR and lists one record per CDR3 protein. The repertoire includes roughly 600,000 distinct CDR3 sequences, about 40% of them detected once, and under 2% sits in the top ten. Note on this clonotype: Its antigen is currently unknown.

Study-level findings and limits: About 5 TRBV segments (TRBV5-6, TRBV5-1 and TRBV20-1 among them) occurred more frequently in patients than in controls. For normalized Chao1 diversity, multiple sclerosis patients scored significantly lower than controls did. By F measure, strong co-clustering occurred among samples prepared in the same batch.

The sequencing sample was made of blood. The source is a girl aged 5 to 17 with multiple sclerosis. This chain joins TRBV30 and TRBJ2-4; no definite D call. The CDR3 region has the DNA TGTGCCTGGAGTTCCGGGGCCAAAAACATTCAGTACTTC. Amino acids: CAWSSGAKNIQYF.